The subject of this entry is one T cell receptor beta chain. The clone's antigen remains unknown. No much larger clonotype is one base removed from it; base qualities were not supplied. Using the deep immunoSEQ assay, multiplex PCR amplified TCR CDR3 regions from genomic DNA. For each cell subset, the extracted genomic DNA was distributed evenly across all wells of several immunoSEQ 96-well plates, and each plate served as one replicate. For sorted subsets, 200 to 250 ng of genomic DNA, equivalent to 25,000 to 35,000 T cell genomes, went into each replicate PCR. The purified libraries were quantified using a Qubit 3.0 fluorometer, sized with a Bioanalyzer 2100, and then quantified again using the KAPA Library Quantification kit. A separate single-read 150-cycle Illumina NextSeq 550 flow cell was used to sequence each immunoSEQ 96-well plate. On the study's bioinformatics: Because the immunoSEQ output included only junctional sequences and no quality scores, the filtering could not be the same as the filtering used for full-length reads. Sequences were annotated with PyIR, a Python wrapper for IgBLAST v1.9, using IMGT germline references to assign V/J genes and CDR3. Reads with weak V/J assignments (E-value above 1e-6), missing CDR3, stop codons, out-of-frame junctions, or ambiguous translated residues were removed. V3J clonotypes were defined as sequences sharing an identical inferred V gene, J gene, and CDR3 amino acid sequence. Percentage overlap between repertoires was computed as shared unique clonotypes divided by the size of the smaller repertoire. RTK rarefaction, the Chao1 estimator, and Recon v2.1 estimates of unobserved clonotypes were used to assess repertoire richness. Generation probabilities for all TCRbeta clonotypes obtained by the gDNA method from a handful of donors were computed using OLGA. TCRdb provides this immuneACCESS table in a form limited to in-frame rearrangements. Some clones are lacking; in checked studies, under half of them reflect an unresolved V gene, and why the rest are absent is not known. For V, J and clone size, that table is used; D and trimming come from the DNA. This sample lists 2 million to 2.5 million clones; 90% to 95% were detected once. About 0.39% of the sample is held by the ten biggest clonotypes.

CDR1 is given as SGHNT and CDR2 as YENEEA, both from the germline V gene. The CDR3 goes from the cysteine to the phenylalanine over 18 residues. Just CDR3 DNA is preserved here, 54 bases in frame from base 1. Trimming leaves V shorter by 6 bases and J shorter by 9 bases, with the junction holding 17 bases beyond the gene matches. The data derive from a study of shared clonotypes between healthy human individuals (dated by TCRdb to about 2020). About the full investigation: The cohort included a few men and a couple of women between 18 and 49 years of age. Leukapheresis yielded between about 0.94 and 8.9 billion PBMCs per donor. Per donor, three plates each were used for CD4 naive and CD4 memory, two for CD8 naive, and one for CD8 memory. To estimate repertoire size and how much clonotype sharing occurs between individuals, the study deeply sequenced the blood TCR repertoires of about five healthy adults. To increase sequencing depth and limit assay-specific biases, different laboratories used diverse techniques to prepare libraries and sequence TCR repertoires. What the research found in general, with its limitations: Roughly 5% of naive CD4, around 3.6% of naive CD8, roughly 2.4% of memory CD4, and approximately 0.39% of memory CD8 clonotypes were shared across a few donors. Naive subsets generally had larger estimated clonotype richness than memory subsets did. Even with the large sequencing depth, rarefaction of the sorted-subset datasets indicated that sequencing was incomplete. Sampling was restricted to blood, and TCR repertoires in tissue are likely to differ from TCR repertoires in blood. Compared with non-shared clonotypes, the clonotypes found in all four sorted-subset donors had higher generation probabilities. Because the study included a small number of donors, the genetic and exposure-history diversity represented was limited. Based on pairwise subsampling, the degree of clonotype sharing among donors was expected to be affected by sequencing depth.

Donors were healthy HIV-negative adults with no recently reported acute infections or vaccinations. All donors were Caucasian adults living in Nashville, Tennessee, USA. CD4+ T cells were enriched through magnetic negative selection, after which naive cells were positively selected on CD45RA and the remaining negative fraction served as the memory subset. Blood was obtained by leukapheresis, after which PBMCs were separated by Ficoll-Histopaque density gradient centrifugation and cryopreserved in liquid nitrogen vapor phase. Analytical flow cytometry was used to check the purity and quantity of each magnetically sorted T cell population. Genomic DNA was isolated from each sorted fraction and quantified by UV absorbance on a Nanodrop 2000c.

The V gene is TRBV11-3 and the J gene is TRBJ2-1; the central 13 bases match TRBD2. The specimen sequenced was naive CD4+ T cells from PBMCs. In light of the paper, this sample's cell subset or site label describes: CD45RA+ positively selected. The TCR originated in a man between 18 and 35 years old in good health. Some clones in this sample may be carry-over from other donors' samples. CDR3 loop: CASSAVTSGRGIQGEQFF. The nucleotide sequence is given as TGTGCCAGCAGTGCGGTTACTAGCGGGAGGGGTATACAAGGTGAGCAGTTCTTC.